Shown below are 9 T cell receptor beta chains from a single sample sequenced in a study of cytomegalovirus exposure and HLA in healthy donors. The PCR contained 60 Vbeta and 13 Jbeta primers. Measured with immunoSEQ multiplex PCR; TCRdb has only the in-frame clones, and not every one. The sample carries roughly 230,000 clones, roughly 78% recorded once. Sequenced sample: PBMCs. These receptors were taken from a boy under 18 in good health and CMV-seronegative.

A few counts support this clone. The chain carries TRBV27 and TRBJ1-6; TRBD1 might be the D (5 bases). This CDR3 is built from 15 residues. The germline V and J ends were trimmed by 5 bases and 4 bases, with 12 bases remaining between them. The germline V gene has CDR1 MNHEY and CDR2 SMNVEV (reference sequence). The CDR3 DNA follows: TGTGCCAGCAGTCCCGACAGCCGTTATAATTCACCCCTCCACTTT. Protein: CASSPDSRYNSPLHF.

The chain uses TRBV19 and TRBJ1-5, with D perhaps TRBD1 (5 bases). CDR1 LNHDA and CDR2 SQIVND come from the germline V gene (reference sequence). This CDR3 is 12 amino acids long. Trimming removed 0 bases at V and 11 bases at J, with 8 bases between. The DNA of the CDR3 is TGTGCCAGTAGTATAGATAAGGGGTCCCAGCATTTT. Residues: CASSIDKGSQHF.

The rearrangement links TRBV7-2 to TRBJ1-3, with unresolved D. This CDR3 region has 13 residues. With 4 bases removed from V and 0 bases from J, the gap between germline ends came to 4 bases. CDR1 and CDR2 (germline): SGHTA, FQGNSA. CDR3 bases: TGTGCCAGCAGCTCCAGCTCTGGAAACACCATATATTTT. Amino acids: CASSSSSGNTIYF. The variable domain in full, with the rest retrieved from reference TRBV7-2 and TRBJ1-3, is GAGVSQSPSNKVTEKGKDVELRCDPISGHTALYWYRQSLGQGLEFLIYFQGNSAPDKSGLPSDRFSAERTGGSVSTLTIQRTQQEDSAVYLCASSSSSGNTIYFGEGSWLTVV.

The gene calls are TRBV11-3 and TRBJ2-3, with D possibly TRBD2 on 6 matching bases. Deletions cut 1 base from V and 0 bases from J, with 8 bases between. Germline-derived CDR1 and CDR2 are SGHNT and YENEEA. CDR3 size: 15 residues. As DNA, the CDR3 is TGTGCCAGCAGCTTAGGTAGCGGCAGCACAGATACGCAGTATTTT. Translated, it gives CASSLGSGSTDTQYF.

The chain is built from TRBV6-7 and TRBJ2-1; the match to TRBD1 covers 10 bases. TRBV6-7 is an ORF; its function is uncertain. The CDR3 loop spans 17 amino acids. V lost 0 bases and J lost 2; bases outside the gene matches: 4. CDR3 sequence: CASSYSTGTGAYNEQFF. The CDR3 nucleotides read TGTGCCAGCAGTTACTCGACCGGGACAGGGGCCTACAATGAGCAGTTCTTC.

This chain connects TRBV7-9 to TRBJ1-5; D call uncertain. In germline, CDR1 is SEHNR, CDR2 FQNEAQ (reference sequence). The CDR3 totals 13 residues. V was cut by 5 bases and J by 1 base, with 6 bases left in between. The CDR3 DNA reads as TGTGCCAGCAGCGGAGACAGCAATCAGCCCCAGCATTTT. Amino acids: CASSGDSNQPQHF.

This chain uses TRBV7-3 with TRBJ2-5, with TRBD2 matching 10 bases. V was pared by 3 bases and J by 3 bases, with 4 bases of the junction left unmatched. The CDR3 is 15 amino acids. From germline, CDR1 is SGHTA and CDR2 FQGTGA. The CDR3 nucleotides are TGTGCCAGCAGCTTCGGAGCGGGGGGGGAAGAGACCCAGTACTTC. It yields the protein CASSFGAGGEETQYF. Based on the CDR3 plus reference TRBV7-3 and TRBJ2-5, the full variable domain is GAGVSQTPSNKVTEKGKYVELRCDPISGHTALYWYRQSLGQGPEFLIYFQGTGAADDSGLPNDRFFAVRPEGSVSTLKIQRTERGDSAVYLCASSFGAGGEETQYFGPGTRLLVL.

The rearrangement uses TRBV4-1 and TRBJ1-2, with D possibly matching TRBD1 (6 bases). CDR3 size: 15 residues. Germline V gives CDR1 MGHRA, CDR2 YSYEKL. V was shortened by 3 bases and J by 7 bases, with 18 bases between the two germline ends. The CDR3 coding sequence is TGCGCCAGCAGCCAGGCCCTGAACAGGGAGCGTGGCTACACCTTC. Residues: CASSQALNRERGYTF.

V and J are TRBV27 and TRBJ1-3; TRBD1 aligns across 8 bases. Germline-derived CDR1 and CDR2 are MNHEY and SMNVEV (reference sequence). The CDR3 spans 14 residues. V trimming: 6 bases; J trimming: 8 bases; junction bases outside the gene matches: 9. The CDR3 protein is CASSLTGAADTIYF. The CDR3 DNA sequence: TGTGCCAGCAGCTTGACAGGGGCAGCCGACACCATATATTTT.